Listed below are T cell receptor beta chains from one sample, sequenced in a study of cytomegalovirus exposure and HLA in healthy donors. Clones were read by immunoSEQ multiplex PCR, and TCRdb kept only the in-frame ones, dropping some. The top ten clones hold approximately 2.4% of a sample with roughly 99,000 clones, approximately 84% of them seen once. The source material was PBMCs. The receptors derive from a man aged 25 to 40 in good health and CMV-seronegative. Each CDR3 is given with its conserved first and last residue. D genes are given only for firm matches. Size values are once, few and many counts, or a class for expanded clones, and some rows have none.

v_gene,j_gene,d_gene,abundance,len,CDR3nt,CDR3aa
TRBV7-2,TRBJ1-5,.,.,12,TGTGCCAGCAGCTCCAGAGGTCAGCCCCAGCATTTT,CASSSRGQPQHF
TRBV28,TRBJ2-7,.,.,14,TGTGCCACCGAGGGGAGGGGGACCTCCTACGAGCAGTACTTC,CATEGRGTSYEQYF
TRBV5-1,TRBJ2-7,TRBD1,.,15,TGCGCCAGCAGCCTACCCCAGGGGGCGCGGGACGAGCAGTACTTC,CASSLPQGARDEQYF
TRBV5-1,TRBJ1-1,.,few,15,TGCGCCAGCAGCTTGGATGGCCAGGGGCGTACTGAAGCTTTCTTT,CASSLDGQGRTEAFF
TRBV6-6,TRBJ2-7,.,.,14,TGTGCCAGCACCCTTGGGGGGAACGCCTACGAGCAGTACTTC,CASTLGGNAYEQYF
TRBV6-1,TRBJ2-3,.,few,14,TGTGCCAGCAGTCCGGGACTCCCCCCAGATACGCAGTATTTT,CASSPGLPPDTQYF
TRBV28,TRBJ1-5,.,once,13,TGTGCCAGCTCGGACACTGACAATCAGCCCCAGCATTTT,CASSDTDNQPQHF
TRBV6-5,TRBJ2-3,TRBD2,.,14,TGTGCCAGCACCCGAGCGGGAGTAACAGATACGCAGTATTTT,CASTRAGVTDTQYF
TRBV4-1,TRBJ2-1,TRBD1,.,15,TGCGCCAGCAGCCCCGGGACAGGGGATCGCTATGAGCAGTTCTTC,CASSPGTGDRYEQFF
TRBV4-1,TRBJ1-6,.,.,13,TGCGCCAGCAGCCAAGATCAGGAATCACCCCTCCACTTT,CASSQDQESPLHF
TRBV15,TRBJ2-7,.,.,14,TGTGCCACCAGGCTAGGCCTCAGCAGCTACGAGCAGTACTTC,CATRLGLSSYEQYF
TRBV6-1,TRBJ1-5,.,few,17,TGTGCCAGCAGTGAACTGGTTCCGCAGTTTAGCAATCAGCCCCAGCATTTT,CASSELVPQFSNQPQHF
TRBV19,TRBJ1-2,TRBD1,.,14,TGTGCCAGTAGTGCCCCGGACAGGGGGCATGGCTACACCTTC,CASSAPDRGHGYTF
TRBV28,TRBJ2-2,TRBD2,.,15,TGTGCCAGCAGTTCTGGGCCCCTTTTTGGGGGGGTGGTGTTTTTT,CASSSGPLFGGVVFF
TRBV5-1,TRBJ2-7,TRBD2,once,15,TGCGCCAGCAGCACTAGCAGCACCGGGGGACTAGCCTGGGTATTC,CASSTSSTGGLAWVF
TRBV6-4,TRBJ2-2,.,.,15,TGTGCCAGCAGTGACGGGAGCTCGAACACCGGGGAGCTGTTTTTT,CASSDGSSNTGELFF
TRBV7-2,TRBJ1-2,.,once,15,TGTGCCAGCAGCATACTTAACCAGGGGAACTATGGCTACACCTTC,CASSILNQGNYGYTF
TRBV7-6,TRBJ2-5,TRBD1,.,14,TGTGCCAGCAGCAATCAGGACAGGGACCGGACCCAGTACTTC,CASSNQDRDRTQYF
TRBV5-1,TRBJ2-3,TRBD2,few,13,TGCGCCAGCCGGACTAGCGGCACAGATACGCAGTATTTT,CASRTSGTDTQYF
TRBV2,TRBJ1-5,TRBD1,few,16,TGTGCCAGCAGTGGGGGGACAGGTAGGGGCAATCAGCCCCAGCATTTT,CASSGGTGRGNQPQHF
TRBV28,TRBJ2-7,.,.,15,TGTGCCAGCAGTGAACCCAGCCGGGGTGGCTACGAGCAGTACTTC,CASSEPSRGGYEQYF
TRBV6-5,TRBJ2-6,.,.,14,TGTGCCAGCTCCGCGGGGCCTGGGGCCAACGTCCTGACTTTC,CASSAGPGANVLTF
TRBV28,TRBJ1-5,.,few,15,TGTGCCAGCAGTTCCGGTCGGGTAAGCAATCAGCCCCAGCATTTT,CASSSGRVSNQPQHF
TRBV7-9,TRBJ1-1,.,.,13,TGTGCCAGCAGCTTAGGGGCAGGCACTGAAGCTTTCTTT,CASSLGAGTEAFF
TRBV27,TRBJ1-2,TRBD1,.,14,TGTGCCAGCAGTCCCAGAACAGGGGCCTATGGCTACACCTTC,CASSPRTGAYGYTF
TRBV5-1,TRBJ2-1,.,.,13,TGCGCCAGCAGCTTGGGTCCGGGGGACGAGCAGTTCTTC,CASSLGPGDEQFF
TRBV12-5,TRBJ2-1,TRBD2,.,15,TGTGCTAGTCACCCCACTAGCGGGGTGAGGAATGAGCAGTTCTTC,CASHPTSGVRNEQFF
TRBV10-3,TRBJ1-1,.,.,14,TGTGCCATCAGTGAGAGGTTCGGAGACACTGAAGCTTTCTTT,CAISERFGDTEAFF
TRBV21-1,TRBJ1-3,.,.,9,TGTGCCAATACCGGCGGGGTATATTTT,CANTGGVYF
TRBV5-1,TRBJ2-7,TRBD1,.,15,TGCGCCAGCAGCCCTGGAGTCGACAGGGGCCACGAGCAGTACTTC,CASSPGVDRGHEQYF
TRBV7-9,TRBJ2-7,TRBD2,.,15,TGTGCCAGCTCACGGCCGGGAGCGGGGGAGCCCGAGCAGTACTTC,CASSRPGAGEPEQYF
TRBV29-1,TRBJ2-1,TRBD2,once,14,TGCAGCGTGGGGGGGGGTTATTCCTACAATGAGCAGTTCTTC,CSVGGGYSYNEQFF
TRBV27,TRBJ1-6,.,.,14,TGTGCCAGCAATGAGGGCAGGCATAATTCACCCCTCCACTTT,CASNEGRHNSPLHF
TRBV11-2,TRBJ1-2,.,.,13,TGTGCCAGCAGCCTAGACCAGTCTCCGGGCTACACCTTC,CASSLDQSPGYTF
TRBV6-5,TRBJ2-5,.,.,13,TGTGCCAGCAGTCGGGACTTCGGAAAGACCCAGTACTTC,CASSRDFGKTQYF
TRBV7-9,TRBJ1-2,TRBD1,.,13,TGTGCCAGCAGCCCAGGGGGCTTGGCGGCGGAAACCTTC,CASSPGGLAAETF
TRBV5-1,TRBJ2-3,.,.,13,TGCGCCAGCAGCTCGGGTAAAACAGATACGCAGTATTTT,CASSSGKTDTQYF
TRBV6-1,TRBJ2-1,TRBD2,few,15,TGTGCCAGCAGTGCCCAGACCGGGACTAGCTATGAGCAGTTCTTC,CASSAQTGTSYEQFF
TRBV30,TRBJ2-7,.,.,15,TGTGCCTGGAGTCCCCTTGAGGGGGAAATCGGCGAGCAGTACTTC,CAWSPLEGEIGEQYF
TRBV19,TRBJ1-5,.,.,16,TGTGCCAGTAACGCTCTGGCGGCGGGGGGAGGGCAGCCCCAGCATTTT,CASNALAAGGGQPQHF
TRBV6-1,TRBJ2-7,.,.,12,TGTGCCAGCAGGTTCCTAGGGGGCGAGCAGTACTTC,CASRFLGGEQYF
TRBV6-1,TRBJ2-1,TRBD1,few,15,TGTGCCAGCAGTGAACCTGGACAGGTGAGCAATGAGCAGTTCTTC,CASSEPGQVSNEQFF